The clone carrying this T cell receptor beta chain turned up a few times. No antigen is known for it. This record belongs to a study of T-cell reconstitution after alpha-beta-depleted transplantation in children. Broader study findings: After one year, T-cell counts and TCRbeta diversity mostly came from new T cells. Several hundred expanded graft clones reportedly were the source of alpha-beta T cells about two months after transplant.

Unique molecular identifiers were incorporated into the prepared TCRbeta library. TCRdb analysed the PCR reads with MiXCR anew, one entry per CDR3 protein. This sample has about 980,000 distinct CDR3 sequences, with around 30% found just once. This receptor was obtained from a boy under two years old who had a stem cell transplant for SCID, so the T cells may come from the graft donor. The source material was PBMCs, mostly from graft donor cells, sampled 360 days after TCRalphabeta/CD19-depleted stem cell transplant.

CDR3 in DNA: TGCAGCGTTAGGGCAGGGCACACTGAAGCTTTCTTT. Translated: CSVRAGHTEAFF. The chain joins TRBV29-1 to TRBJ1-1, with a weak D call TRBD1 (5 bases). Germline CDR1 and CDR2: SQVTM and ANQGSEA. Between the trimmed V and J ends, which lost 5 bases and 3 bases, there was a span of 10 bases. There are 12 residues in the CDR3.